What follows is one TCR beta chain and its context. This specimen belongs to a study of blood T cell repertoires in COVID-19. The wider study: Samples of COVID-19 (acute and convalescent) were obtained from the United States, Italy and Spain. In each case, the material was cDNA or gDNA derived from T cells, B-cell-depleted T cells, or PBMCs.

In the source study's methods: Estimates of nucleated cell counts were drawn from the amplification of reference gene primers. Profiling relied on immunoSEQ multiplex PCR, and the TCRdb table lists in-frame clones only, not all of them. The V and J calls and clone size come from that table; D and trimming were worked out from the DNA. The top ten clones hold over 2% of a sample with approximately 230,000 clones, roughly 89% of them seen once. Germline values: CDR1 DFQATT, CDR2 SNEGSKA (reference sequence). J was trimmed by 3 bases and V by 3 bases; bases with no gene match: 7. The CDR3 runs 15 residues.

V usage is TRBV20-1 and J usage is TRBJ2-5, with 10 bases lining up with TRBD2. The sequenced sample was peripheral blood. The sequence came from a man in his thirties or forties who had recovered from COVID-19. In DNA, the CDR3 is TGCAGTGCTAGTACGGCTAGCGGGGGTAAAGAGACCCAGTACTTC. The encoded protein is CSASTASGGKETQYF.